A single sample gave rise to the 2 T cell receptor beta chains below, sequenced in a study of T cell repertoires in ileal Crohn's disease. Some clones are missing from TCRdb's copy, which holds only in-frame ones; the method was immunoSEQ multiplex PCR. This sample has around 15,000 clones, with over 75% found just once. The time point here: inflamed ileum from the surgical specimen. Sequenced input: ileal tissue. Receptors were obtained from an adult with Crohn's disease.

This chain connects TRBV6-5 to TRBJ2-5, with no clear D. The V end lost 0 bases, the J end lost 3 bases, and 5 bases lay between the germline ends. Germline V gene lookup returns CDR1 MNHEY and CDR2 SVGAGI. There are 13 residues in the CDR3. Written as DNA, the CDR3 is TGTGCCAGCAGTTACTCCCCGAAAGAGACCCAGTACTTC. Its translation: CASSYSPKETQYF.

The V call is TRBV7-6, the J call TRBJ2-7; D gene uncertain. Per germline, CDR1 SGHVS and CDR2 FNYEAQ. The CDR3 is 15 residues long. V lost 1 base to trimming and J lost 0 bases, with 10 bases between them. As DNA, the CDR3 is TGTGCCAGCAGCTTAGGAGACAAGATCTCCTACGAGCAGTACTTC. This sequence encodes CASSLGDKISYEQYF. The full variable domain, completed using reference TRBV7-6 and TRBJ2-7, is GAGVSQSPRYKVTKRGQDVALRCDPISGHVSLYWYRQALGQGPEFLTYFNYEAQQDKSGLPNDRFSAERPEGSISTLTIQRTEQRDSAMYRCASSLGDKISYEQYFGPGTRLTVT.